A single sample is the source of the 8 T cell receptor beta chains below, sequenced in a study of blood T cells in healthy people across ages. Through a sample-barcoded 5' primer and a J-beta primer mix, a second PCR was run for roughly 7 to 11 cycles. TCRdb reanalysed the 5' RACE reads using MiXCR and keeps one entry per CDR3 protein. Among 1.5 million to 2 million distinct CDR3 sequences listed, approximately 50% were seen once. The sample consisted of blood. Receptors were obtained from a middle-aged woman in good health.

This chain uses TRBV10-3 with TRBJ2-5, with 9 bases fitting TRBD2. V shed 0 bases and J 2 bases; nucleotides not matched to a gene: 4. The CDR3 extends over 16 amino acids. Germline CDR1 is ENHRY and CDR2 is SYGVKD. The CDR3, as DNA: TGTGCCATCAGTGAGTCGCAGCGGGGGGTTCAAGAGACCCAGTACTTC. Residues: CAISESQRGVQETQYF.

This clonotype occurred a few times. The genes are TRBV7-8 and TRBJ2-3; 9 nucleotides align to TRBD1. Looked up from germline, CDR1 is SGHVS and CDR2 is FQNEAQ. This CDR3 is 16 amino acids long. The junction had 8 bases not matched to a gene; V was cut back by 5 bases and J by 2 bases. CDR3 loop: CASSASRDRDTDTQYF. CDR3 nucleotides: TGTGCCAGCAGCGCGTCACGGGACAGGGACACAGATACGCAGTATTTT.

V usage is TRBV10-3 and J usage is TRBJ1-2, with 8 positions matching TRBD1. The length of the CDR3 is 17 residues. CDR1 and CDR2 from the germline V gene are ENHRY and SYGVKD. V lost 5 bases to trimming and J lost 3 bases; unmatched junction nucleotides: 14. The CDR3 sequence: CAISTTVSDRAHYGYTF. In DNA, the CDR3 is TGTGCCATCAGTACCACAGTCTCGGACAGGGCGCACTATGGCTACACCTTC.

This clonotype was counted only a few times. The chain couples TRBV28 to TRBJ2-1, with TRBD2 matching over 7 bases. Germline values: CDR1 MDHEN, CDR2 SYDVKM. The CDR3 totals 16 residues. V lost 6 bases to trimming and J lost 10 bases; unmatched junction nucleotides: 18. The CDR3 DNA reads TGTGCCAGCAGACCCGAGGCTAGAAAAGCGGGGAGGGAGCAGTTCTTC. This encodes CASRPEARKAGREQFF.

This clonotype was found a few times. This sequence joins TRBV7-6 and TRBJ2-5; perhaps TRBD2 as D (7 bases). V dropped 5 bases and J dropped 6 bases, with 13 bases sitting between them. The CDR3 has 13 residues. Germline values: CDR1 SGHVS, CDR2 FNYEAQ. The CDR3 nucleotides read TGTGCCAGCAGCCAAGGGGGGGTGAAGACCCAGTACTTC. It specifies CASSQGGVKTQYF.

The chain is built from TRBV3-1 and TRBJ1-4; the D gene is possibly TRBD1 (6 bases). V was trimmed by 4 bases and J by 4 bases, leaving 13 bases between them. Germline CDR1 and CDR2: LGHDT and YNNKEL (reference sequence). The CDR3 totals 15 residues. CDR3: CASSPDRSLNEKLFF. The DNA of the CDR3 is TGTGCCAGCAGCCCCGACAGGAGCCTTAATGAAAAACTGTTTTTT.

As for this clonotype: At one boundary the junction diverges from the germline segment, which might be a read error. The gene calls are TRBV5-5 and TRBJ1-4; no clear D gene. CDR1 SGHKS and CDR2 YYEKEE come from the germline V gene (reference sequence). The CDR3 loop spans 15 amino acids. The CDR3: CASGFHGKSNEKLFF. The CDR3 coding sequence is TGTGCCAGCGGCTTTCACGGGAAATCCAATGAAAAACTGTTTTTT.

This clonotype showed up just a few times. The chain employs TRBV6-2 or TRBV6-3 and TRBJ2-5; 8 nucleotides match TRBD1. V lost 6 bases to trimming and J lost 2 bases; unmatched junction nucleotides: 8. Germline CDR1 reads MNHEY; CDR2 reads SVGEGT. CDR3 length: 15 amino acids. The CDR3 here is CASSHGQGRQETQYF. CDR3 DNA sequence: TGTGCCAGCAGCCACGGACAGGGTCGGCAAGAGACCCAGTACTTC.